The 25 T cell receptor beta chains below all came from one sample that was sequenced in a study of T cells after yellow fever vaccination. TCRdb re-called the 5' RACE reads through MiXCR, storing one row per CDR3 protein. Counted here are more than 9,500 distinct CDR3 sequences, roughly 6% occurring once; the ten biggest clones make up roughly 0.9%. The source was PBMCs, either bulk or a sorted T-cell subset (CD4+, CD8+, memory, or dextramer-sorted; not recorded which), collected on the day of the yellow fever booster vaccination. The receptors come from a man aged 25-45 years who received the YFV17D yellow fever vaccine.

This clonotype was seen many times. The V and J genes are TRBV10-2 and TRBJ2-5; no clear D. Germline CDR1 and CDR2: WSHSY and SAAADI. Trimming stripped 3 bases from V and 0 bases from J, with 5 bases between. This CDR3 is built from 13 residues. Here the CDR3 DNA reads TGCGCCAGCAGTGATGGGTACCAAGAGACCCAGTACTTC. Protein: CASSDGYQETQYF.

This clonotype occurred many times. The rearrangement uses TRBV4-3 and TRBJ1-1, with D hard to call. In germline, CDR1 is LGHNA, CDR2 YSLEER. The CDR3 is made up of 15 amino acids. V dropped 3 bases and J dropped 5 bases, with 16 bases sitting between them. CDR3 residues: CASSHPGVGRTEAFF. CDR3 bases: TGCGCCAGCAGCCACCCCGGGGTAGGAAGGACTGAAGCTTTCTTT.

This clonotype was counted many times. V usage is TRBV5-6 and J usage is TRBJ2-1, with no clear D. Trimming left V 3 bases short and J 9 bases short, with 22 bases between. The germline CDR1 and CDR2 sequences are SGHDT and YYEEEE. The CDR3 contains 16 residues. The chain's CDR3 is CASSSRRAYGYGEQFF. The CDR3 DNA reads TGTGCCAGCAGCTCCCGCCGGGCCTACGGGTACGGTGAGCAGTTCTTC.

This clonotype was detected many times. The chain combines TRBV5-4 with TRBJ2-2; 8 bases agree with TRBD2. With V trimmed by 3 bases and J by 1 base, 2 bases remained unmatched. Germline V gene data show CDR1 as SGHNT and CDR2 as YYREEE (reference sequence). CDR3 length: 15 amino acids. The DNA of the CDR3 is TGTGCCAGCAGCTCAGCGGGGGTGAACACCGGGGAGCTGTTTTTT. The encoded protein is CASSSAGVNTGELFF.

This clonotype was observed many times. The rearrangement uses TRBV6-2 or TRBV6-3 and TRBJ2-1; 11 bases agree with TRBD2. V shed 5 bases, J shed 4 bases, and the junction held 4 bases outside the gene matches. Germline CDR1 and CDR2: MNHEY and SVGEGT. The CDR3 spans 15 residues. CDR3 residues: CASSKLAGAYNEQFF. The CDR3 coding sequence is TGTGCCAGCAGTAAACTAGCGGGAGCATACAATGAGCAGTTCTTC.

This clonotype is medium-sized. Here the CDR3 DNA reads TGCAGTGCTAGCGCAAGCGGGAGGGATACGCAGTATTTT. This encodes CSASASGRDTQYF. The chain is built from TRBV20-1 and TRBJ2-3, with 9 bases lining up with TRBD2. The junction had 4 bases not matched to a gene; V was cut back by 3 bases and J by 6 bases. Germline assignment: CDR1 DFQATT and CDR2 SNEGSKA (reference sequence). This CDR3 region has 13 residues.

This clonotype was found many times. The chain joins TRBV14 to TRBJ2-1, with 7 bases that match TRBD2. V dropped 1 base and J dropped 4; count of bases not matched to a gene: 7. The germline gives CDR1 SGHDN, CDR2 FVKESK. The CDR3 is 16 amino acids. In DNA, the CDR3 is TGTGCCAGCAGCCAAGCGGGACTAAAGGGTTACAATGAGCAGTTCTTC. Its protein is CASSQAGLKGYNEQFF.

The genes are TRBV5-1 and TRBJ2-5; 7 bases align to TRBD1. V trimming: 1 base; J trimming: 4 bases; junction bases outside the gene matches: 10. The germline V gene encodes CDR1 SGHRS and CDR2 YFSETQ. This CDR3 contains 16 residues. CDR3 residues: CASSLNRDSIGETQYF. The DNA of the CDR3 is TGCGCCAGCAGCTTGAATCGGGACAGTATAGGAGAGACCCAGTACTTC.

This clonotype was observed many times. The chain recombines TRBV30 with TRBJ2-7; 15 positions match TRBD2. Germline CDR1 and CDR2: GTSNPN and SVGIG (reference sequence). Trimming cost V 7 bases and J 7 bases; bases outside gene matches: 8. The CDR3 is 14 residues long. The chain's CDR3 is CASHPGTSGREQYF. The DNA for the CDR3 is TGTGCCTCTCACCCCGGGACTAGCGGGAGGGAGCAGTACTTC.

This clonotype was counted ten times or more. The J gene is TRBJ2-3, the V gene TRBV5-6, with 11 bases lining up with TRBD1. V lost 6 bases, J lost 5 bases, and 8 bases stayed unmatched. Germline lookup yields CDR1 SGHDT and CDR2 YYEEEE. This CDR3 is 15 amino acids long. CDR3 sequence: CASKKGQGVIDTQYF. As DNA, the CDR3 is TGTGCCAGCAAGAAGGGACAGGGGGTGATAGATACGCAGTATTTT. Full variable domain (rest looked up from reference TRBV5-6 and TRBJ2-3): DAGVTQSPTHLIKTRGQQVTLRCSPKSGHDTVSWYQQALGQGPQFIFQYYEEEERQRGNFPDRFSGHQFPNYSSELNVNALLLGDSALYLCASKKGQGVIDTQYFGPGTRLTVL.

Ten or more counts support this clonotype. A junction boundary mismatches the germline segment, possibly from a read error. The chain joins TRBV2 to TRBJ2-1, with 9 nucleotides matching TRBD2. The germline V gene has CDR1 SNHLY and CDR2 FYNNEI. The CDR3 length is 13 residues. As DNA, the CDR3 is TGTGCCAGCAGTGAAATCGGGGCGGGAGGGCCACTCTTC. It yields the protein CASSEIGAGGPLF. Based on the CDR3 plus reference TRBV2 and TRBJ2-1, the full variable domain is EPEVTQTPSHQVTQMGQEVILRCVPISNHLYFYWYRQILGQKVEFLVSFYNNEISEKSEIFDDQFSVERPDGSNFTLKIRSTKLEDSAMYFCASSEIGAGGPLFGPGTRLTVL.

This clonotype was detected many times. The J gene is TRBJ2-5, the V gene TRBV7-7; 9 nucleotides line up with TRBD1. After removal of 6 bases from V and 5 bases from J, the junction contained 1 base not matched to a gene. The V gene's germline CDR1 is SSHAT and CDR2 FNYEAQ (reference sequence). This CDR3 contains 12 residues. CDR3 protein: CASRDRGETQYF. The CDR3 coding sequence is TGTGCCAGCAGAGACAGGGGGGAGACCCAGTACTTC. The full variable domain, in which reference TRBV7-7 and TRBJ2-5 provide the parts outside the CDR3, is GAGVSQSPRYKVTKRGQDVTLRCDPISSHATLYWYQQALGQGPEFLTYFNYEAQPDKSGLPSDRFSAERPEGSISTLTIQRTEQRDSAMYRCASRDRGETQYFGPGTRLLVL.

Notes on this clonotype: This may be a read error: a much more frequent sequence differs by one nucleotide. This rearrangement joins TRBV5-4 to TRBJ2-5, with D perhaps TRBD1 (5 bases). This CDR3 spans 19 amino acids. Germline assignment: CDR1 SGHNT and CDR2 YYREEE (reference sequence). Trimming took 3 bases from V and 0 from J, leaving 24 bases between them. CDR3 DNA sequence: TGTGCCAGCAGCTCCCTATTGGGGCTATCGGGTAGTTACCAAGAGACCCAGTACTTC. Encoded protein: CASSSLLGLSGSYQETQYF. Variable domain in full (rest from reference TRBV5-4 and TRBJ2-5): ETGVTQSPTHLIKTRGQQVTLRCSSQSGHNTVSWYQQALGQGPQFIFQYYREEENGRGNFPPRFSGLQFPNYSSELNVNALELDDSALYLCASSSLLGLSGSYQETQYFGPGTRLLVL.

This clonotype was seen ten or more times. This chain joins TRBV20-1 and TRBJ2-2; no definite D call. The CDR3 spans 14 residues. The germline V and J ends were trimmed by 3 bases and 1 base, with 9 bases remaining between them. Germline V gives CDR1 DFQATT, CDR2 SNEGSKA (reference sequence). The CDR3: CSASPTGNTGELFF. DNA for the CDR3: TGCAGTGCTAGTCCCACTGGGAACACCGGGGAGCTGTTTTTT.

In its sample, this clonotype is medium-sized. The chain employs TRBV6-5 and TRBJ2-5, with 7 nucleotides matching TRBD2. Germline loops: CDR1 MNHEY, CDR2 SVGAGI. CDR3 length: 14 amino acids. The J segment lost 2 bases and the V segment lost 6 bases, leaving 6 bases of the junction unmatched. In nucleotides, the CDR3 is TGTGCCAGCAGAAGGGGACTACGGCAAGAGACCCAGTACTTC. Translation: CASRRGLRQETQYF.

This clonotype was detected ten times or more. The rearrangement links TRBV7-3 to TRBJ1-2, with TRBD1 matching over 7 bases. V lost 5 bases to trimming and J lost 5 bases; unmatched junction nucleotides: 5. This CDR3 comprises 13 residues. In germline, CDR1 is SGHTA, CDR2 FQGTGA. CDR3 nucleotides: TGTGCCAGCAGCCCCGGGACAGAATATGGCTACACCTTC. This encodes CASSPGTEYGYTF.

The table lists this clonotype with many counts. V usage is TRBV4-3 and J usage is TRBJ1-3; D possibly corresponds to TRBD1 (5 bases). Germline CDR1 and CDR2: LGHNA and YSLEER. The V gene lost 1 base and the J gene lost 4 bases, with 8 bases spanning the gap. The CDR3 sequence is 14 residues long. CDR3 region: CASSQAGGGNTIYF. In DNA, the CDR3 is TGCGCCAGCAGCCAAGCGGGGGGGGGAAACACCATATATTTT.

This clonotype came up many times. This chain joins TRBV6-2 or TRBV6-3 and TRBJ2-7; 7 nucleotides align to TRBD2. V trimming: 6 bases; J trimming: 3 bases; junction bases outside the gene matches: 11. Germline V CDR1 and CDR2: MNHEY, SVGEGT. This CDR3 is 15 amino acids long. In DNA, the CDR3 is TGTGCCAGCAGCCGTAGCGGGCGAGGTCGCTACGAGCAGTACTTC. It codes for CASSRSGRGRYEQYF.

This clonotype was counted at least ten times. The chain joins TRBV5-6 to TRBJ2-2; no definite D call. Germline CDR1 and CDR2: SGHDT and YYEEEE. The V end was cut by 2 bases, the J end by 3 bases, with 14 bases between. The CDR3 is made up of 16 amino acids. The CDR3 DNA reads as TGTGCCAGCAGCTTCTCGGCCAAGCGCGACACCGGGGAGCTGTTTTTT. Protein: CASSFSAKRDTGELFF.

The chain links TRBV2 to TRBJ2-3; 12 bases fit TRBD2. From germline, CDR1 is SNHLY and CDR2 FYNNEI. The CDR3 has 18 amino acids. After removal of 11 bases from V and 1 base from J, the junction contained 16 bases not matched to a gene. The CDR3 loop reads CALCLRARLAGGTDTQYF. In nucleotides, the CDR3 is TGTGCCCTCTGTTTAAGGGCTCGACTAGCGGGAGGCACAGATACGCAGTATTTT.

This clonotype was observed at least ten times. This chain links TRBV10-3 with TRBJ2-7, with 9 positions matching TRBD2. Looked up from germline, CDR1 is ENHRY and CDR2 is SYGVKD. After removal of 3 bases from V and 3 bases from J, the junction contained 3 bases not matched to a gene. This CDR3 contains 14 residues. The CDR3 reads CAISDTTSGYEQYF. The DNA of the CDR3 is TGTGCCATCAGTGATACGACTAGCGGCTACGAGCAGTACTTC.

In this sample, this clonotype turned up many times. CDR3 protein: CAWARENEKLFF. DNA of the CDR3: TGTGCCTGGGCTCGAGAGAATGAAAAACTGTTTTTT. The J gene is TRBJ1-4, the V gene TRBV30; D remains ambiguous. Between the trimmed V and J ends, which lost 5 bases and 5 bases, there was a span of 9 bases. CDR1 and CDR2 (germline): GTSNPN, SVGIG (reference sequence). This CDR3 is built from 12 residues.

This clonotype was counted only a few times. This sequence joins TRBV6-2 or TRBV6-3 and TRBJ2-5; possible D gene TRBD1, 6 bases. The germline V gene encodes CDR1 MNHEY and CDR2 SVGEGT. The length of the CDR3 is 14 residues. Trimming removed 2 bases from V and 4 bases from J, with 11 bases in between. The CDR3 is CASSYPGQAETQYF. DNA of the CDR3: TGTGCCAGCAGTTACCCGGGACAAGCAGAGACCCAGTACTTC.

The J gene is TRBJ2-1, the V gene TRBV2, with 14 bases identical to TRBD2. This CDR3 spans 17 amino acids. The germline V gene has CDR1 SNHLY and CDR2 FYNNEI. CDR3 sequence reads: CTLSPRLAGGTYNEQFF. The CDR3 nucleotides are TGTACCCTCAGTCCCCGACTAGCGGGAGGGACCTACAATGAGCAGTTCTTC.

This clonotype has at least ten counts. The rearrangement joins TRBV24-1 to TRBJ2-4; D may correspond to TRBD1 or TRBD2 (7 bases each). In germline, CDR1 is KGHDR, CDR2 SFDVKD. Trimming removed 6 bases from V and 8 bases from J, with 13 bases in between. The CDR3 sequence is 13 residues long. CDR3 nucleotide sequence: TGTGCCACCAGTCAAGCAGGGGGGGACATTCAGTACTTC. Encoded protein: CATSQAGGDIQYF.